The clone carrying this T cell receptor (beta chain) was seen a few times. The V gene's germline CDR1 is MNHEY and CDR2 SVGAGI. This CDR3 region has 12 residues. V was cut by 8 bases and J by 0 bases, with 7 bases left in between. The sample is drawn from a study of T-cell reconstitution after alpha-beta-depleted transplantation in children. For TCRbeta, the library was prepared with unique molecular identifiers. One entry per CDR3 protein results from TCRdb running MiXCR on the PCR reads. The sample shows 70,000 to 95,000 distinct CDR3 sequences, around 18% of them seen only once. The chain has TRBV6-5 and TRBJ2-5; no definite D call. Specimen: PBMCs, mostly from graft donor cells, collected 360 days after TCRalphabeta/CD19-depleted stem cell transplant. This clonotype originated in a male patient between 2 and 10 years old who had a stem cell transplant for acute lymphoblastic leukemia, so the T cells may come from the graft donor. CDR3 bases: TGTGCCAGCGCTGGCTACCAAGAGACCCAGTACTTC. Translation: CASAGYQETQYF.